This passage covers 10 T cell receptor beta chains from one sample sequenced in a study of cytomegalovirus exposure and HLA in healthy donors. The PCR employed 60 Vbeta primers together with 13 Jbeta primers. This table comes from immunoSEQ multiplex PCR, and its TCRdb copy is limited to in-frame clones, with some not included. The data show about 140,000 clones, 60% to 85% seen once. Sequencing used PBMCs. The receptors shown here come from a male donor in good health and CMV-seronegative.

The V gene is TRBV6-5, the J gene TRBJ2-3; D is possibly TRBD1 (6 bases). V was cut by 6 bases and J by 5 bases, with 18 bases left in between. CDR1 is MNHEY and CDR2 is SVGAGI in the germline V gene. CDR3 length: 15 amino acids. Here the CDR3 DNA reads TGTGCCAGCAGAACAGGGCCTCCTCGGGGAGATACGCAGTATTTT. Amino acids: CASRTGPPRGDTQYF.

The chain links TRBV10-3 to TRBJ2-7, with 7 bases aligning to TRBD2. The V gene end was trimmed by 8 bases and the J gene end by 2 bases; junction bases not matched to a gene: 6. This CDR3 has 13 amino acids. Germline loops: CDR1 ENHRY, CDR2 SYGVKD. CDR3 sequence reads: CAISSSGPYEQYF. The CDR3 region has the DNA TGTGCCATCTCCTCTAGCGGCCCCTACGAGCAGTACTTC.

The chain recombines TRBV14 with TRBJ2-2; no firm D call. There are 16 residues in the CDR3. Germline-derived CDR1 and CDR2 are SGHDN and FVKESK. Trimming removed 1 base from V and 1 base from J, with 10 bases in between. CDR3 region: CASSQAGAGNTGELFF. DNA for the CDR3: TGTGCCAGCAGCCAAGCAGGCGCCGGGAACACCGGGGAGCTGTTTTTT.

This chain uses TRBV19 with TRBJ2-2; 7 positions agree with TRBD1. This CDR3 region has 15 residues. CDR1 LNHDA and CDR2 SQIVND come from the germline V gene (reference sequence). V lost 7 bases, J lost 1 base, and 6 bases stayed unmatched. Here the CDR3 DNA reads TGTGCCAGTATCGGGGACAGCAAGAACACCGGGGAGCTGTTTTTT. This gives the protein CASIGDSKNTGELFF.

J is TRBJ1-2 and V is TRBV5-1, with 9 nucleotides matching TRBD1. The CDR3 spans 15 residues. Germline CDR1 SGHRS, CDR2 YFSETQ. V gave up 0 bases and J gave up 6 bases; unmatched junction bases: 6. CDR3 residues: CASSLGSTGGDGYTF. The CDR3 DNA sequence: TGCGCCAGCAGCTTGGGCTCGACAGGGGGTGATGGCTACACCTTC.

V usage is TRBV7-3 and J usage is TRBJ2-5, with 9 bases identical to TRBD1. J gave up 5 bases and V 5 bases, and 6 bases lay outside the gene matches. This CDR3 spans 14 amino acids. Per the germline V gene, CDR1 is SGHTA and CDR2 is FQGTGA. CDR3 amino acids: CASSQGQGWETQYF. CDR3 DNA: TGTGCCAGCAGCCAGGGACAGGGATGGGAGACCCAGTACTTC. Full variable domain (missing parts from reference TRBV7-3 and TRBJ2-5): GAGVSQTPSNKVTEKGKYVELRCDPISGHTALYWYRQSLGQGPEFLIYFQGTGAADDSGLPNDRFFAVRPEGSVSTLKIQRTERGDSAVYLCASSQGQGWETQYFGPGTRLLVL.

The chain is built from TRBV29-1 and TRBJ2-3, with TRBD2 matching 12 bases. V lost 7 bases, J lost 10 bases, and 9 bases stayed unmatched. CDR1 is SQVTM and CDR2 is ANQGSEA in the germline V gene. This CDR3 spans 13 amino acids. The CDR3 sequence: CSARLAGDSPQYF. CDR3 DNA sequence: TGCAGCGCTCGACTAGCGGGAGACAGCCCGCAGTATTTT.

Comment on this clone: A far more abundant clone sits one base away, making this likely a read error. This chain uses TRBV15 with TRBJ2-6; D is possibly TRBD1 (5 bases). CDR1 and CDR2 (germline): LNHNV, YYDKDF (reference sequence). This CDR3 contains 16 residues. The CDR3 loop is CAASRDQGSGANVLTF. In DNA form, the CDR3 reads TGTGCCGCCAGCAGAGATCAGGGCTCTGGGGCCAACGTCCTGACTTTC.

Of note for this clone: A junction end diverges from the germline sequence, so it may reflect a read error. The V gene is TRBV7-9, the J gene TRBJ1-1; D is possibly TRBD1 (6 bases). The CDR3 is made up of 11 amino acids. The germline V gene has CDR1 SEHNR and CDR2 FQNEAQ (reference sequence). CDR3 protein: CSSSGGQEAFF. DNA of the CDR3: TGTTCCAGCAGCGGTGGACAGGAAGCTTTCTTT.

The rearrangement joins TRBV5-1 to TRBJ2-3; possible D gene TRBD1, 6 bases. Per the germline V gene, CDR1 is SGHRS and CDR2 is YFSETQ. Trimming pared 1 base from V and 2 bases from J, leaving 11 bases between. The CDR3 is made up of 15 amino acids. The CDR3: CASSLQGQVTDTQYF. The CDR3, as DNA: TGCGCCAGCAGCTTGCAGGGGCAGGTCACAGATACGCAGTATTTT.